These T cell receptor beta chains were read from a single sample in a study of blood T cell repertoires in COVID-19. The method was immunoSEQ multiplex PCR; TCRdb's version includes in-frame clones alone and lacks a portion of them. The sample yields some 150,000 clones, roughly 74% seen once. Sequenced: peripheral blood. The receptors come from an elderly woman with acute or convalescent COVID-19. The CDR3 runs from the conserved cysteine through the conserved F or W. The D gene is left open where the match is weak. The listing skips clone size in some rows; elsewhere it reads once, few, many or a size class.

v_gene: TRBV19; d_gene: .; j_gene: TRBJ1-4; abundance: .; CDR3nt: TGTGCCAGTAGCCCCGGGGGGGCAACTAATGAAAAACTGTTTTTT; CDR3aa: CASSPGGATNEKLFF
v_gene: TRBV9; d_gene: TRBD2; j_gene: TRBJ2-2; abundance: .; CDR3nt: TGTGCCAGCACCCTGGGGGGGGAGAGCACCGGGGAGCTGTTTTTT; CDR3aa: CASTLGGESTGELFF
v_gene: TRBV5-5; d_gene: TRBD2; j_gene: TRBJ2-5; abundance: once; CDR3nt: TGTGCCAGCAGCTTATTTTCGGGAGGAAAAGAGACCCAGTACTTC; CDR3aa: CASSLFSGGKETQYF
v_gene: TRBV11-2; d_gene: TRBD1; j_gene: TRBJ1-1; abundance: .; CDR3nt: TGTGCCAGCGCCCCCGGGACAGTGAACACTGAAGCTTTCTTT; CDR3aa: CASAPGTVNTEAFF
v_gene: TRBV19; d_gene: TRBD2; j_gene: TRBJ2-1; abundance: .; CDR3nt: TGTGCCAGCCCGAAGGGTGCGGGGGGGCCTGAAGAGCAGTTCTTC; CDR3aa: CASPKGAGGPEEQFF
v_gene: TRBV11-1; d_gene: TRBD1; j_gene: TRBJ2-7; abundance: .; CDR3nt: TGTGCCAGCAGCTTATACAGGGGATCCTACGAGCAGTACTTC; CDR3aa: CASSLYRGSYEQYF
v_gene: TRBV2; d_gene: TRBD1; j_gene: TRBJ1-1; abundance: .; CDR3nt: TGTGCCAGCAATGGACAGGGGAGAAACACTGAAGCTTTCTTT; CDR3aa: CASNGQGRNTEAFF
v_gene: TRBV7-3; d_gene: .; j_gene: TRBJ2-1; abundance: few; CDR3nt: TGTGCCAGCAGCTTAACGTCCCCTCACTATGCGGGTCCAGGGGATCAGTTCTTC; CDR3aa: CASSLTSPHYAGPGDQFF
v_gene: TRBV11-2; d_gene: .; j_gene: TRBJ1-3; abundance: .; CDR3nt: TGTGCCAGCAGCTCCCCAGGCAGGGGAAACACCATATATTTT; CDR3aa: CASSSPGRGNTIYF
v_gene: TRBV28; d_gene: .; j_gene: TRBJ1-5; abundance: once; CDR3nt: TGTGCCAGCAGTACACCGTCACGGCCCCAGCATTTT; CDR3aa: CASSTPSRPQHF
v_gene: TRBV10-1; d_gene: .; j_gene: TRBJ1-6; abundance: .; CDR3nt: TGCGCCAGCAGTGAATCCAGGCCAGGGGCACCCCTCCACTTT; CDR3aa: CASSESRPGAPLHF
v_gene: TRBV7-9; d_gene: TRBD2; j_gene: TRBJ2-7; abundance: .; CDR3nt: TGTGCCAGTTGCGGGGGGCAATCCCGCTACCCCCCACTCACCTACGAGCAGTACTTC; CDR3aa: CASCGGQSRYPPLTYEQYF
v_gene: TRBV5-1; d_gene: .; j_gene: TRBJ1-6; abundance: .; CDR3nt: TGCGCCAGCAGCTTGGCCGCAGGGGATTCACCCCTCCACTTT; CDR3aa: CASSLAAGDSPLHF
v_gene: TRBV19; d_gene: TRBD2; j_gene: TRBJ2-1; abundance: .; CDR3nt: TGTGCCAGTAGGACTAGCGGGAGTGAGCAGTTCTTC; CDR3aa: CASRTSGSEQFF
v_gene: TRBV7-2; d_gene: TRBD1; j_gene: TRBJ2-7; abundance: .; CDR3nt: TGTGCCAGCAGCTTACCCCTACAGACAGGGAAGTACTTC; CDR3aa: CASSLPLQTGKYF
v_gene: TRBV28; d_gene: TRBD2; j_gene: TRBJ2-5; abundance: .; CDR3nt: TGTGCCAGCAGTTTGGGGAGACTAGCGGGTCCGCAAGAGACCCAGTACTTC; CDR3aa: CASSLGRLAGPQETQYF
v_gene: TRBV7-9; d_gene: TRBD1; j_gene: TRBJ2-3; abundance: .; CDR3nt: TGTGCCAGCAGCTTCCGACAGGGGGCCGAGGTATTCGCAGATACGCAGTATTTT; CDR3aa: CASSFRQGAEVFADTQYF
v_gene: TRBV6-6; d_gene: TRBD2; j_gene: TRBJ2-6; abundance: .; CDR3nt: TGTGCCAGCAGAGTAGCGGGAGGGTTTGGGGCCAACGTCCTGACTTTC; CDR3aa: CASRVAGGFGANVLTF
v_gene: TRBV3-1/TRBV3-2; d_gene: .; j_gene: TRBJ2-7; abundance: few; CDR3nt: TGTGCCAGCAGCCAAGGAGGGGGAAGCATCTACGAGCAGTACTTC; CDR3aa: CASSQGGGSIYEQYF
v_gene: TRBV9; d_gene: .; j_gene: TRBJ2-7; abundance: few; CDR3nt: TGTGCCAGCAGCGTAGAAGGCCAGGGTCTAGACGAGCAGTACTTC; CDR3aa: CASSVEGQGLDEQYF
v_gene: TRBV12-2; d_gene: .; j_gene: TRBJ1-4; abundance: .; CDR3nt: TGTGCAAGTCGCCCCAAAGGCGGGGCGGATGAAAAACTGTTTTTT; CDR3aa: CASRPKGGADEKLFF
v_gene: TRBV11-3; d_gene: .; j_gene: TRBJ1-1; abundance: many; CDR3nt: TGTGCCAGCAGCTTAGGTGGCCCGAACACTGAAGCTTTCTTT; CDR3aa: CASSLGGPNTEAFF
v_gene: TRBV5-1; d_gene: .; j_gene: TRBJ1-3; abundance: few; CDR3nt: TGCGCCAGCAGCCCGACGACAGGTTTTGGAAACACCATATATTTT; CDR3aa: CASSPTTGFGNTIYF
v_gene: TRBV21-1; d_gene: .; j_gene: TRBJ1-6; abundance: .; CDR3nt: TGTGCCAGCAGCAAAGGCGGCACAGGGGGCCATTCACCCCTCCACTTT; CDR3aa: CASSKGGTGGHSPLHF
v_gene: TRBV30; d_gene: .; j_gene: TRBJ1-6; abundance: .; CDR3nt: TGTGCCTCCACGTACGGGGTTAATTCACCCCTCCACTTT; CDR3aa: CASTYGVNSPLHF
v_gene: TRBV4-1; d_gene: TRBD1; j_gene: TRBJ2-5; abundance: .; CDR3nt: TGCGCCAGCAGCCCCGGGACAGGGTGGGAGACCCAGTACTTC; CDR3aa: CASSPGTGWETQYF
v_gene: TRBV6-5; d_gene: TRBD1; j_gene: TRBJ1-1; abundance: .; CDR3nt: TGTGCCAGCACCTTACGTGGGACAGGGGTCACTGAAGCTTTCTTT; CDR3aa: CASTLRGTGVTEAFF
v_gene: TRBV19; d_gene: .; j_gene: TRBJ1-5; abundance: .; CDR3nt: TGTGCCAGTAGTATAGATGCGGGAGGCAATCAGCCCCAGCATTTT; CDR3aa: CASSIDAGGNQPQHF
v_gene: TRBV20-1; d_gene: .; j_gene: TRBJ1-6; abundance: once; CDR3nt: TGCAGTGCTAGTCGAGGGTATAATTCACCCCTCCACTTT; CDR3aa: CSASRGYNSPLHF
v_gene: TRBV24-1; d_gene: .; j_gene: TRBJ1-2; abundance: .; CDR3nt: TGTGCCACCGAGGGGCGTTCGGGGGAGCACTATGGCTACACCTTC; CDR3aa: CATEGRSGEHYGYTF
v_gene: TRBV28; d_gene: TRBD1; j_gene: TRBJ1-2; abundance: .; CDR3nt: TGTGCCAGCAGTCCACAGGGGGCAGGGTATGGCTACACCTTC; CDR3aa: CASSPQGAGYGYTF
v_gene: TRBV21-1; d_gene: .; j_gene: TRBJ2-1; abundance: .; CDR3nt: TGTGCCAGCAGCGGGAGCCTCGATAATGAGCAGTTCTTC; CDR3aa: CASSGSLDNEQFF
v_gene: TRBV7-8; d_gene: TRBD2; j_gene: TRBJ2-2; abundance: few; CDR3nt: TGTGCCAGCGGAATGAGCGGGGGAGGGACCGGGGAGCTGTTTTTT; CDR3aa: CASGMSGGGTGELFF
v_gene: TRBV7-2; d_gene: .; j_gene: TRBJ2-7; abundance: .; CDR3nt: TGTGCCAGCAGCCCTAATCGCGGGCAGAGATTCAAGCAGTACTTC; CDR3aa: CASSPNRGQRFKQYF